A selection of T cell receptor beta chains follows, all from one sample in a study of blood T cell repertoires in COVID-19. Measured with immunoSEQ multiplex PCR; TCRdb has only the in-frame clones, and not every one. The sample contains 150,000 to 200,000 clones, approximately 90% of which appear only once. The sequenced material came from peripheral blood. The receptors come from a young man with acute or convalescent COVID-19. The CDR3 runs from the conserved cysteine through the conserved F or W. The D gene is left open where the match is weak. Size is stated for part of the rows, as once, few or many counts, or as a class when the clone is expanded.

clone_size j_call d_call v_call cdr3_aa cdr3_nt
NA TRBJ2-5 TRBD1 TRBV18 CASSPNRGIWETQYF TGTGCCAGCTCACCAAACAGGGGGATTTGGGAGACCCAGTACTTC
NA TRBJ2-2 TRBD2 TRBV9 CASSASGLAVIPHAGELFF TGTGCCAGCAGCGCCTCAGGACTAGCCGTTATTCCCCACGCCGGGGAGCTGTTTTTT
NA TRBJ2-3 NA TRBV6-6 CASSYAGVRNTDTQYF TGTGCCAGCAGTTACGCGGGTGTCAGAAACACAGATACGCAGTATTTT
NA TRBJ1-6 NA TRBV3-1/TRBV3-2 CASSQDRRLGNSPLHF TGTGCCAGCAGCCAAGATCGCCGACTAGGGAATTCACCCCTCCACTTT
NA TRBJ2-7 TRBD1 TRBV11-1 CASSLVTGVSYEQYF TGTGCCAGCAGCTTAGTTACAGGGGTCTCCTACGAGCAGTACTTC
NA TRBJ2-7 NA TRBV6-1 CASSEGEIEQYF TGTGCCAGCAGTGAAGGAGAAATCGAGCAGTACTTC
once TRBJ2-4 NA TRBV5-1 CASSLNQGMGIQYF TGCGCCAGCAGCTTGAACCAGGGGATGGGCATTCAGTACTTC
NA TRBJ1-4 TRBD1 TRBV27 CATADRGATNEKLFF TGTGCCACCGCGGACAGGGGAGCGACTAATGAAAAACTGTTTTTT
NA TRBJ2-7 NA TRBV21-1 CASSNWDRGRPEQYF TGTGCCAGCAGCAACTGGGACAGGGGGCGACCCGAGCAGTACTTC
NA TRBJ2-1 NA TRBV9 CASSVRGGLYNEQFF TGTGCCAGCAGCGTAAGGGGGGGACTCTACAATGAGCAGTTCTTC
NA TRBJ1-1 NA TRBV12-3/TRBV12-4 CASVTRGNTEAFF TGTGCCAGCGTCACCAGGGGGAACACTGAAGCTTTCTTT
NA TRBJ2-5 NA TRBV12-3/TRBV12-4 CASSSQGVATYF TGTGCCAGCAGTTCACAGGGTGTGGCTACGTACTTC
NA TRBJ1-4 NA TRBV9 CASSVSGLGAEKLFF TGTGCCAGCAGCGTTTCGGGACTCGGCGCTGAAAAACTGTTTTTT
NA TRBJ2-5 TRBD1 TRBV30 CAWSETGQPRETQYF TGTGCCTGGAGTGAGACGGGACAGCCCAGGGAGACCCAGTACTTC
NA TRBJ1-3 NA TRBV7-2 CASSLGGASGNTIYF TGTGCCAGCAGCTTAGGTGGGGCCTCTGGAAACACCATATATTTT
NA TRBJ1-2 NA TRBV28 CGTQGNPPYGYTF TGTGGGACCCAGGGTAACCCCCCCTATGGCTACACCTTC
NA TRBJ1-6 TRBD1 TRBV5-4 CASSLARGTASPLHF TGTGCCAGCAGCTTGGCCAGGGGGACAGCCTCACCCCTCCACTTT
NA TRBJ2-7 NA TRBV5-7 CASSVRGWTYEQYF TGTGCCAGCAGCGTCAGGGGATGGACCTACGAGCAGTACTTC
NA TRBJ1-5 NA TRBV3-1/TRBV3-2 CASSSTGSQPQHF TGTGCCAGCAGCTCAACAGGGTCCCAGCCCCAGCATTTT
NA TRBJ2-3 TRBD2 TRBV7-8 CASSLRTSGGRTDTQYF TGTGCCAGCAGCCTCCGGACTAGCGGGGGTCGCACAGATACGCAGTATTTT
NA TRBJ2-3 TRBD2 TRBV18 CASSPSGGTDTQYF TGTGCCAGCTCACCGTCGGGAGGAACAGATACGCAGTATTTT
NA TRBJ2-7 TRBD1 TRBV6-5 CASMDRGSYEQYF TGTGCCAGCATGGACAGGGGCTCCTACGAGCAGTACTTC
NA TRBJ1-1 NA TRBV20-1 CSASPLEAFF TGCAGTGCTAGTCCCCTTGAAGCTTTCTTT
NA TRBJ1-4 NA TRBV28 CASSLINEGGKLFF TGTGCCAGCAGTTTGATAAACGAAGGAGGAAAACTGTTTTTT
once TRBJ1-2 NA TRBV5-6 CASSLSRQRYGYTF TGTGCCAGCAGCTTGTCTCGCCAGAGGTATGGCTACACCTTC
NA TRBJ1-1 NA TRBV19 CASSWSLEAFF TGTGCCAGTAGTTGGAGCCTTGAAGCTTTCTTT
NA TRBJ2-1 TRBD2 TRBV9 CASSVAPSGTYNEQFF TGTGCCAGCAGCGTAGCGCCTAGCGGTACCTACAATGAGCAGTTCTTC
few TRBJ1-4 NA TRBV5-1 CASSPGWTATNEKLFF TGCGCCAGCAGCCCTGGGTGGACTGCAACTAATGAAAAACTGTTTTTT
NA TRBJ2-3 TRBD1 TRBV27 CASSLVGTGPTDTQYF TGTGCCAGCAGTTTAGTCGGGACAGGGCCGACAGATACGCAGTATTTT
once TRBJ2-5 TRBD2 TRBV11-2 CASSPQLASGGAGKTQYF TGTGCCAGCAGCCCCCAATTGGCTAGCGGGGGGGCCGGGAAGACCCAGTACTTC
NA TRBJ1-2 TRBD1 TRBV19 CASSNSLTGNYGYTF TGTGCCAGTAGCAACTCCTTGACAGGGAACTATGGCTACACCTTC
NA TRBJ2-3 NA TRBV5-1 CASSLDGDKTDTQYF TGCGCCAGCAGCTTGGACGGGGACAAGACAGATACGCAGTATTTT
once TRBJ2-2 NA TRBV6-5 CASSYAETGELFF TGTGCCAGCAGTTACGCCGAGACCGGGGAGCTGTTTTTT
NA TRBJ1-2 TRBD1 TRBV6-5 CASNPQGAADYGYTF TGTGCCAGCAACCCACAGGGGGCGGCTGACTATGGCTACACCTTC
NA TRBJ1-6 TRBD1 TRBV9 CASSVGRGRGLSPLHF TGTGCCAGCAGCGTAGGAAGGGGCAGGGGGCTTTCACCCCTCCACTTT
NA TRBJ1-1 NA TRBV7-3 CASSLTAGNTEAFF TGTGCCAGCAGCTTAACGGCGGGGAACACTGAAGCTTTCTTT
NA TRBJ2-5 TRBD2 TRBV9 CASSVAAGGQETQYF TGTGCCAGCAGCGTAGCAGCGGGGGGGCAAGAGACCCAGTACTTC
NA TRBJ1-1 NA TRBV3-1/TRBV3-2 CASSVRNTEAFF TGTGCCAGCAGTGTTAGGAACACTGAAGCTTTCTTT
NA TRBJ1-2 NA TRBV7-2 CASSVVGPPNYGYTF TGTGCCAGCAGCGTCGTGGGGCCCCCTAACTATGGCTACACCTTC
NA TRBJ2-7 TRBD1 TRBV7-8 CASSSRDRAYEQYF TGTGCCAGCAGCTCCAGGGACAGGGCCTACGAGCAGTACTTC
NA TRBJ1-6 NA TRBV3-1/TRBV3-2 CASSQAGSGSPLHF TGTGCCAGCAGCCAAGCAGGGTCAGGGTCACCCCTCCACTTT
NA TRBJ2-5 TRBD1 TRBV30 CAWSPIGQGQTQYF TGTGCCTGGAGTCCCATTGGACAGGGGCAGACCCAGTACTTC
once TRBJ2-1 TRBD2 TRBV6-4 CASKPTSGNKQFF TGTGCCAGCAAACCGACTAGCGGGAATAAGCAGTTCTTC
NA TRBJ1-6 NA TRBV6-5 CASRSVRNSPLHF TGTGCCAGCCGTTCTGTCCGTAATTCACCCCTCCACTTT
NA TRBJ2-6 TRBD1 TRBV6-5 CASKRQGSGANVLTF TGTGCCAGCAAGAGACAGGGTTCTGGGGCCAACGTCCTGACTTTC